The 16 T cell receptor beta chains presented below share a single source sample, sequenced in a study of tumor-infiltrating lymphocytes in localized non-small cell lung cancer. Data came from immunoSEQ multiplex PCR; TCRdb stores just in-frame clones and leaves some out. The profile covers 10,000 or so clones, with 72% appearing a single time and roughly 14% taken by the ten largest. The sample taken for sequencing was lung tumor tissue. The receptors derive from a human donor with non-small cell lung cancer.

The V call is TRBV5-1, the J call TRBJ1-1; D might be TRBD1 (6 bases). The CDR3 runs to 13 residues. Trimming shortened V by 2 bases and J by 4 bases, and 9 bases separated the two germline ends. Germline CDR1 and CDR2: SGHRS and YFSETQ. Here the CDR3 reads CASSFGGATEAFF. The CDR3 coding sequence is TGCGCCAGCAGCTTTGGGGGGGCCACTGAAGCTTTCTTT.

The rearrangement uses TRBV5-1 and TRBJ1-3; D may be TRBD1 (5 bases). This CDR3 is built from 17 residues. Per the germline V gene, CDR1 is SGHRS and CDR2 is YFSETQ. Trimming stripped 0 bases from V and 0 bases from J, with 13 bases between. This chain's CDR3 is CASSLGLGPSSGNTIYF. Written as DNA, the CDR3 is TGCGCCAGCAGCTTGGGGCTGGGGCCTTCCTCTGGAAACACCATATATTTT.

The chain has TRBV5-4 and TRBJ2-4; TRBD2 agrees at 14 bases. The CDR3 consists of 17 residues. Trimming took 5 bases from V and 5 from J; bases not matched to a gene: 9. In germline, CDR1 is SGHNT, CDR2 YYREEE (reference sequence). The CDR3 bases are TGTGCCAGCAGTCCTCGACTAGCGGGGGGGCCCGAAAACATTCAGTACTTC. As protein: CASSPRLAGGPENIQYF.

CDR3 sequence: CASSFTGGDYEQYF. CDR3 nucleotides: TGTGCCAGCAGCTTTACAGGGGGAGATTACGAGCAGTACTTC. The gene calls are TRBV7-9 and TRBJ2-7; 8 positions match TRBD1. Unmatched junction bases numbered 5, after V lost 3 bases and J lost 4 bases. Germline lookup yields CDR1 SEHNR and CDR2 FQNEAQ (reference sequence). CDR3 length: 14 residues. Looking up the rest from reference TRBV7-9 and TRBJ2-7 gives the full variable domain: DTGVSQNPRHKITKRGQNVTFRCDPISEHNRLYWYRQTLGQGPEFLTYFQNEAQLEKSRLLSDRFSAERPKGSFSTLEIQRTEQGDSAMYLCASSFTGGDYEQYFGPGTRLTVT.

The table lists this clone with a few counts. The rearrangement joins TRBV13 to TRBJ2-7; D remains unclear. CDR1 PRHDT and CDR2 FYEKMQ come from the germline V gene (reference sequence). The V end lost 1 base, the J end lost 3 bases, and 13 bases lay between the germline ends. This CDR3 spans 15 amino acids. Here the CDR3 DNA reads TGTGCCAGCAGCTTAGCGGGTCCCTTAAGCTACGAGCAGTACTTC. Translation: CASSLAGPLSYEQYF.

V is TRBV19 and J is TRBJ2-2; maybe TRBD2 (5 bases). The germline gives CDR1 LNHDA, CDR2 SQIVND (reference sequence). This CDR3 is 15 amino acids long. Trimming cost V 2 bases and J 3 bases, with 10 bases left between them. The CDR3 DNA sequence: TGTGCCAGTAGTATAACGCGGCGGGACACCGGGGAGCTGTTTTTT. Protein product: CASSITRRDTGELFF.

The rearrangement uses TRBV5-8 and TRBJ2-7, with 7 bases aligning to TRBD2. The trim removed 3 bases at V and 0 bases at J, leaving 6 bases unmatched. The V gene's germline CDR1 is SGHTS and CDR2 YDEGEE. The CDR3 contains 15 residues. CDR3: CASSSGRTHSYEQYF. DNA for the CDR3: TGTGCCAGCAGCTCCGGGAGGACACACTCCTACGAGCAGTACTTC. Full variable domain (outside the CDR3, taken from reference TRBV5-8 and TRBJ2-7): EAGVTQSPTHLIKTRGQQATLRCSPISGHTSVYWYQQALGLGLQFLLWYDEGEERNRGNFPPRFSGRQFPNYSSELNVNALELEDSALYLCASSSGRTHSYEQYFGPGTRLTVT.

The genes are TRBV5-4 and TRBJ1-4, with 10 bases lining up with TRBD1. Germline V CDR1 and CDR2: SGHNT, YYREEE (reference sequence). V lost 2 bases to trimming and J lost 5 bases; unmatched junction nucleotides: 3. The CDR3 loop spans 15 amino acids. The DNA for the CDR3 is TGTGCCAGCAGCTTCCGACAGGGGGCGAATGAAAAACTGTTTTTT. This sequence encodes CASSFRQGANEKLFF.

The rearrangement joins TRBV10-3 to TRBJ1-5; D not certain. This CDR3 is built from 12 residues. Germline CDR1 reads ENHRY; CDR2 reads SYGVKD. V gave up 10 bases and J gave up 6 bases, with 13 bases separating them. CDR3 DNA sequence: TGTGCCACCTACACCGAGGGTCAGCCCCAGCATTTT. As protein: CATYTEGQPQHF.

The rearrangement joins TRBV4-1 to TRBJ1-1; no definite D call. The V gene's germline CDR1 is MGHRA and CDR2 YSYEKL. This CDR3 region has 16 residues. V was pared by 0 bases and J by 3 bases, with 14 bases between. In DNA, the CDR3 is TGCGCCAGCAGCCAAGAGGTCGGCAGGCGGGACACTGAAGCTTTCTTT. This encodes CASSQEVGRRDTEAFF.

This clone was picked up a small number of times. The rearrangement links TRBV7-8 to TRBJ1-3, with TRBD1 matching 7 bases. J gave up 1 base and V 4 bases, and 1 base lay outside the gene matches. CDR1 and CDR2 from the germline V gene are SGHVS and FQNEAQ. This CDR3 has 14 amino acids. CDR3 sequence reads: CASSSDRSGNTIYF. The CDR3 DNA reads TGTGCCAGCAGCTCGGACAGGTCTGGAAACACCATATATTTT.

The rearrangement links TRBV5-8 to TRBJ2-5; no definite D call. The CDR3 runs 13 residues. Germline assignment: CDR1 SGHTS and CDR2 YDEGEE. With 7 bases removed from V and 2 bases from J, the gap between germline ends came to 12 bases. CDR3 bases: TGTGCCAGCCGACGGTACACTCAAGAGACCCAGTACTTC. Its translation is CASRRYTQETQYF.

The chain has TRBV23-1 and TRBJ1-5; D is ambiguous. TRBV23-1 is an ORF for which the function is uncertain. The V gene lost 5 bases and the J gene lost 5 bases, with 25 bases spanning the gap. The CDR3 consists of 18 residues. CDR3 in amino acids: CASSSGDEQMRYDQPQHF. CDR3 sequence (DNA): TGCGCCAGCAGTTCGGGAGACGAGCAGATGAGGTACGATCAGCCCCAGCATTTT.

Sample share makes this clone medium-sized (0.01 to 0.1%). The chain joins TRBV5-1 to TRBJ1-6; a weak D match, TRBD1 (6 bases). The CDR3 spans 14 residues. The V gene lost 3 bases and the J gene lost 10 bases, with 14 bases spanning the gap. Germline values: CDR1 SGHRS, CDR2 YFSETQ. The DNA for the CDR3 is TGCGCCAGCAGCTCCGGGACAAGGACGTCACCCCTCCACTTT. Translated: CASSSGTRTSPLHF. Filled out from reference TRBV5-1 and TRBJ1-6, the complete variable domain reads KAGVTQTPRYLIKTRGQQVTLSCSPISGHRSVSWYQQTPGQGLQFLFEYFSETQRNKGNFPGRFSGRQFSNSRSEMNVSTLELGDSALYLCASSSGTRTSPLHFGNGTRLTVT.

This clone was detected only once. V usage is TRBV5-1 and J usage is TRBJ2-3; TRBD2 matches at 10 bases. The CDR3 runs 19 residues. The V gene's germline CDR1 is SGHRS and CDR2 YFSETQ. V lost 5 bases to trimming and J lost 1 base; unmatched junction nucleotides: 16. CDR3 sequence: CASRLFSLRTSGGTDTQYF. DNA for the CDR3: TGCGCCAGCAGGTTGTTTTCTCTACGGACTAGCGGAGGCACAGATACGCAGTATTTT.

The CDR3 DNA reads as TGCAGTCAACCACGGGAAATGGAGCAGTTCTTC. Encoded protein: CSQPREMEQFF. The chain recombines TRBV20-1 with TRBJ2-1; maybe TRBD2 (5 bases). Germline CDR1 and CDR2: DFQATT and SNEGSKA (reference sequence). The CDR3 is 11 amino acids. The ends were cut back, 8 bases at V and 10 bases at J, with 15 bases in the middle.